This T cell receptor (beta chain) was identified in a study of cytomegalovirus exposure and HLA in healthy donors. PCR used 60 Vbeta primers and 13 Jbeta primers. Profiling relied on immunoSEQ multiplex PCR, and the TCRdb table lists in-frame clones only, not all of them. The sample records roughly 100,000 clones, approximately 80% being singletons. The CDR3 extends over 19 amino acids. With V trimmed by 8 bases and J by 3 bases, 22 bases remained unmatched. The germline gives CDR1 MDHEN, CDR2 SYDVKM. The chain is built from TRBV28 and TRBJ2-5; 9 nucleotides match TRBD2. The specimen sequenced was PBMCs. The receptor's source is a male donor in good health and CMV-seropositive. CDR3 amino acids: CASPRGGQAGGPTKETQYF. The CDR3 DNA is TGTGCCAGCCCTAGGGGGGGTCAGGCGGGAGGGCCTACGAAAGAGACCCAGTACTTC.